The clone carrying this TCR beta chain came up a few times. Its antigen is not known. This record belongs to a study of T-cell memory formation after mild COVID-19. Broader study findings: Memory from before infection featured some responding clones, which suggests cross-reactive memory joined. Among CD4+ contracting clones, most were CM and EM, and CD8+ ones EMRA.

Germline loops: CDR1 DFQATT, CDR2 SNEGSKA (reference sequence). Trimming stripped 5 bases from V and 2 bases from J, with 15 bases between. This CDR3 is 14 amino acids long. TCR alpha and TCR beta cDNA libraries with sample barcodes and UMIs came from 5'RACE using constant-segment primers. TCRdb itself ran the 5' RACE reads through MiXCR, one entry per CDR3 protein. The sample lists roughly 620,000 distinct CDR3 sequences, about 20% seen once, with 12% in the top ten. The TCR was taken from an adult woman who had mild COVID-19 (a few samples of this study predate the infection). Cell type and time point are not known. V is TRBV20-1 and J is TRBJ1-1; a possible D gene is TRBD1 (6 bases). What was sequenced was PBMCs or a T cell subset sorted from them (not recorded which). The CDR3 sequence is CSAVRTARNTEAFF. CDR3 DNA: TGCAGTGCTGTCAGGACAGCCCGTAACACTGAAGCTTTCTTT.